This T cell receptor (beta chain) is drawn from a study of T cell responses to AZD1222 COVID-19 vaccine. Per the germline V gene, CDR1 is SGHKS and CDR2 is YYEKEE (reference sequence). Losses at the gene ends were 8 bases for V and 1 base for J; bases not matched to a gene: 14. The CDR3 spans 16 residues. Remarks on this clone: What it recognizes is unknown.

Some second doses came at about 4 weeks and others at about 12 weeks; these were pooled. Notes on the study in general: Spike-specific TCR depth and breadth grew after two AZD1222 doses. In the spike-specific TCR repertoire, nearly half reportedly target unmutated variant regions. Just a handful of AZD1222 recipients tested seropositive at baseline.

Sequencing was performed with immunoSEQ multiplex PCR; in TCRdb, only in-frame clones are kept and a portion is missing. The sample holds around 150,000 clones; just under 95% are singletons and the top ten take approximately 7%. The chain couples TRBV5-5 to TRBJ1-1; 7 nucleotides line up with TRBD1. This clonotype was obtained from an adult who received the AZD1222 COVID-19 vaccine. The sequenced sample was peripheral blood, obtained 28 days after the second AZD1222 dose. This CDR3 reads CASSLTGGQQNTEAFF. The CDR3, as DNA: TGTGCCAGTTCTCTTACGGGGGGACAGCAGAACACTGAAGCTTTCTTT.